This T cell receptor beta chain is drawn from a study of OX40 agonist ivuxolimab in advanced cancers. As for the study in general: Each dose-escalation patient presented with hepatocellular carcinoma, melanoma, renal cell or head and neck cancer. Subjects had a mean age of approximately 60 years, with a range of 23 to 79; about 83% were male.

The CDR3 spans 15 residues. CDR1 and CDR2 from the germline V gene are SGHDN and FVKESK. Trimming at V came to 4 bases and at J to 4 bases, leaving 9 bases not matched to a gene. Data came from immunoSEQ multiplex PCR; TCRdb stores just in-frame clones and leaves some out. The profile shows about 46,000 clones, 88% of them singletons. The V gene is TRBV14, the J gene TRBJ2-7; 8 positions match TRBD1. This sequence was found in an adult with an advanced solid tumor such as melanoma, head and neck, liver or kidney cancer. Here the sequenced sample was CD4+ or CD8+ T cells sorted from blood, taken in a trial of the OX40 agonist ivuxolimab. The CDR3 is CASSLTDRVAYEQYF. CDR3 sequence (DNA): TGTGCCAGCAGCCTCACGGACAGGGTAGCTTACGAGCAGTACTTC.